The clone carrying this T cell receptor (beta chain) was picked up a small number of times. Original handling: It was from reference gene primer amplification that nucleated cell counts were estimated. Sequencing was performed with immunoSEQ multiplex PCR; in TCRdb, only in-frame clones are kept and a portion is missing. V and J calls and clone size are copied from that table; D and trimming were computed from the DNA. The sample shows approximately 140,000 clones, around 87% of them seen only once. The record originates from a study of blood T cell repertoires in COVID-19. Study details: Italy, Spain and the United States were the sources of the convalescent and acute COVID-19 samples. T cells, B-cell-depleted T cells, or PBMCs provided the cDNA or gDNA that served as material.

Losses at the gene ends were 6 bases for V and 3 bases for J; bases not matched to a gene: 2. This CDR3 spans 13 amino acids. Germline CDR1 MNHNY, CDR2 SVGAGI (reference sequence). This sequence was found in a woman in her sixties or seventies with active or convalescent COVID-19. This chain joins TRBV6-6 and TRBJ1-5; 7 positions match TRBD1. The material sequenced was peripheral blood. The chain's CDR3 is CASRGQVNQPQHF. CDR3 DNA: TGTGCCAGCAGAGGACAGGTCAATCAGCCCCAGCATTTT.